These T cell receptor beta chains were read from a single sample in a study of tumor and adjacent non-tumor tissue in lung cancer. TCRdb reanalysed the multiplex PCR reads using MiXCR and keeps one entry per CDR3 protein. The sample consists of over 40,000 distinct CDR3 sequences, 60% to 70% of them appearing once. Sequences were obtained from distant non-tumor lung tissue. These receptors were taken from a woman between 40 and 50 years old with non-small cell lung cancer. Each CDR3 is given with its conserved first and last residue. A D gene is named only where the DNA matches it firmly. Size values are once, few and many counts, or a class for expanded clones, and some rows have none.

D gene: .; V gene: TRBV12-3/TRBV12-4; J gene: TRBJ1-1; clone size: few; CDR3 DNA: TGTGCTACCCAGTCGAATGTATCCACTGAAGCTTTCTTT; CDR3 protein: CATQSNVSTEAFF
D gene: TRBD2; V gene: TRBV11-2; J gene: TRBJ2-1; clone size: .; CDR3 DNA: TGTGCCAGCAGCTGGACTAGCGGATACAACGTGCAGTTCTTC; CDR3 protein: CASSWTSGYNVQFF
D gene: .; V gene: TRBV20-1; J gene: TRBJ2-1; clone size: .; CDR3 DNA: TGCAGCCCCGTTGGGAGTGGTATCATCTCCTACAATGAGCAGTTCTTC; CDR3 protein: CSPVGSGIISYNEQFF
D gene: .; V gene: TRBV30; J gene: TRBJ1-2; clone size: .; CDR3 DNA: TGTGCCTGGAGTGCTGGGCTGATGGAACTCTATGGCTACAGCTTC; CDR3 protein: CAWSAGLMELYGYSF
D gene: .; V gene: TRBV7-3; J gene: TRBJ2-7; clone size: .; CDR3 DNA: TGTGCCAGCAACTTCAATGGAGGCGACTACGAGCAGTACTTC; CDR3 protein: CASNFNGGDYEQYF
D gene: .; V gene: TRBV12-3/TRBV12-4; J gene: TRBJ1-2; clone size: many; CDR3 DNA: TGTGCCAGCAGTTCGGTGGGGTGGGGGGGCTACACCTTC; CDR3 protein: CASSSVGWGGYTF
D gene: .; V gene: TRBV7-9; J gene: TRBJ2-7; clone size: .; CDR3 DNA: TGTGCCGGCAGCCAAGGGGGGGCCACCTACGAACAGTACTTC; CDR3 protein: CAGSQGGATYEQYF
D gene: .; V gene: TRBV6-6; J gene: TRBJ2-6; clone size: many; CDR3 DNA: TGTGCCAGCAGTTACTCGACAGGGAGGACTGGGGCCAACGTCCTGACTTTC; CDR3 protein: CASSYSTGRTGANVLTF
D gene: TRBD2; V gene: TRBV6-1; J gene: TRBJ2-3; clone size: many; CDR3 DNA: TGTGCCAGCAGAGATAGCGGGGGGGCCTTAGATACGCAGTATTTT; CDR3 protein: CASRDSGGALDTQYF
D gene: .; V gene: TRBV4-2; J gene: TRBJ2-2; clone size: .; CDR3 DNA: TGTGCCAGCAGTCCTACGGCGTGGGAGCTGTTATTT; CDR3 protein: CASSPTAWELLF
D gene: .; V gene: TRBV11-2; J gene: TRBJ2-6; clone size: .; CDR3 DNA: TGTGCCAGCAACAGGTCAGACCCCTCTGGGGCCAACGTCCTGACTTTC; CDR3 protein: CASNRSDPSGANVLTF
D gene: .; V gene: TRBV20-1; J gene: TRBJ1-2; clone size: many; CDR3 DNA: TGCAGTGCTAGGTCGGGGAATGGCTACACCTTC; CDR3 protein: CSARSGNGYTF
D gene: .; V gene: TRBV11-2; J gene: TRBJ2-4; clone size: .; CDR3 DNA: TGTGCCAGCAGCCTAAACCGCGGCGCGGGGAGGAGGGCCAAAAACATTCAGTACTTC; CDR3 protein: CASSLNRGAGRRAKNIQYF
D gene: .; V gene: TRBV6-6; J gene: TRBJ2-3; clone size: .; CDR3 DNA: TGTTCAAGCAGTTACGGAAGGGGGGAGTTAGATACGCAGTATTTT; CDR3 protein: CSSSYGRGELDTQYF
D gene: TRBD1; V gene: TRBV6-6; J gene: TRBJ1-2; clone size: many; CDR3 DNA: TGTGCCAGCAGTTACTCGGCGAAGGGACAGCAGATCTATGGCTACACCTTC; CDR3 protein: CASSYSAKGQQIYGYTF